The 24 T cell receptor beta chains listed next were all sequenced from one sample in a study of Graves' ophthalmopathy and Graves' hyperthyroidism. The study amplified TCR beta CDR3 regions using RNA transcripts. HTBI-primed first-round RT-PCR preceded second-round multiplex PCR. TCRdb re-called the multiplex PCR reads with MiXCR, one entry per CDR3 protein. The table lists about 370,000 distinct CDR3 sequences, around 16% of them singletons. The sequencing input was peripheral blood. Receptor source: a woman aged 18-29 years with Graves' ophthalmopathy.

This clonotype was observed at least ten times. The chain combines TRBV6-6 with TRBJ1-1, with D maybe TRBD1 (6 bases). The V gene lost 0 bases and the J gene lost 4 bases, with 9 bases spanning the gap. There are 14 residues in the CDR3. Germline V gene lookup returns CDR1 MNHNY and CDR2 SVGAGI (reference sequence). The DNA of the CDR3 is TGTGCCAGCAGTTACTCGGGGGGGGCCACTGAAGCTTTCTTT. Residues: CASSYSGGATEAFF.

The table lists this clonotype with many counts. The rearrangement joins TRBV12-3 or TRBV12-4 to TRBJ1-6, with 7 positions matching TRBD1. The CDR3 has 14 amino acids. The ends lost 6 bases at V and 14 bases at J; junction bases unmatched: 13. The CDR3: CASSLGDSPRSLHF. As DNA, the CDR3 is TGTGCCAGCAGCCTCGGGGACAGCCCGAGGTCCCTCCACTTT.

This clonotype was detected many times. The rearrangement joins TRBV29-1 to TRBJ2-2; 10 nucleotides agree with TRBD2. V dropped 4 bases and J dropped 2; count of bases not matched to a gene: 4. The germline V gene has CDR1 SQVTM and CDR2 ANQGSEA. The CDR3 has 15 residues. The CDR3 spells CSVGPSGRNTGELFF. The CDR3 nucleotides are TGCAGCGTTGGGCCTAGCGGGAGAAACACCGGGGAGCTGTTTTTT.

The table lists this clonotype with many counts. CDR3 coding DNA: TGCAGCTGTAGGGGAAGGGGCTCTGGAAACACCATATATTTT. It yields the protein CSCRGRGSGNTIYF. This sequence joins TRBV29-1 and TRBJ1-3; tentatively, D is TRBD1 (5 bases). Germline V gene data show CDR1 as SQVTM and CDR2 as ANQGSEA. The CDR3 spans 14 residues. V lost 8 bases and J lost 0, with 14 bases in between.

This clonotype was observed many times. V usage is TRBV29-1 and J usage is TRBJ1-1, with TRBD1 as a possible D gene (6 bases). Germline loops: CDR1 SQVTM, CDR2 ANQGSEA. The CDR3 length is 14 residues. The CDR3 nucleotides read TGCAGTTCATCCCCGGGGGGGCGGAACACTGAAGCTTTCTTT. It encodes CSSSPGGRNTEAFF.

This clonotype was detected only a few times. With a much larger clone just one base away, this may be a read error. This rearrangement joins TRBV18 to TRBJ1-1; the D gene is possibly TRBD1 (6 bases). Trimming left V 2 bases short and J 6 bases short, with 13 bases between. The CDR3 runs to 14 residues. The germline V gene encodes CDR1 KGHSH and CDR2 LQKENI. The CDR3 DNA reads TGTGCCAGCTCACCAGGGGGGGCAGGGGCTGAAGCTTTCTTT. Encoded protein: CASSPGGAGAEAFF.

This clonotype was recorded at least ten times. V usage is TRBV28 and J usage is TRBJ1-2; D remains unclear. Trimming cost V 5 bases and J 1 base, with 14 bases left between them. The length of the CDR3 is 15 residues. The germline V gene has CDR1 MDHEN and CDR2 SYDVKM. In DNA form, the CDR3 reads TGTGCCAGCAGTCGCGGCGAGAAACTTAACTATGGCTACACCTTC. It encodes CASSRGEKLNYGYTF.

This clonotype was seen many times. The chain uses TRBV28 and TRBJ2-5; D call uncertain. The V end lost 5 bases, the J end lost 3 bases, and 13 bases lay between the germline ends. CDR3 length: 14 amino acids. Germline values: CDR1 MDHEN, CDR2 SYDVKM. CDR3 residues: CASSPDQLEETQYF. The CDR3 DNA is TGTGCCAGCAGTCCAGATCAACTTGAAGAGACCCAGTACTTC.

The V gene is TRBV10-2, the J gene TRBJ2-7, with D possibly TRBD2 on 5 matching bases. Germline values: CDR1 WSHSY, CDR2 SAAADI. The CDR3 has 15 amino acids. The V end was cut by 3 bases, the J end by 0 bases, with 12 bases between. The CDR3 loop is CASSDPLVLSYEQYF. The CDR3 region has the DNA TGCGCCAGCAGTGATCCACTAGTGCTCTCCTACGAGCAGTACTTC.

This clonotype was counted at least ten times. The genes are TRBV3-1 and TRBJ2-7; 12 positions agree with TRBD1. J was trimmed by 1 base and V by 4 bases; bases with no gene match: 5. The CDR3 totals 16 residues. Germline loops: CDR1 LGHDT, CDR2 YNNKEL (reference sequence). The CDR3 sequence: CASSREGQGASYEQYF. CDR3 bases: TGTGCCAGCAGCCGGGAGGGACAGGGGGCTTCCTACGAGCAGTACTTC.

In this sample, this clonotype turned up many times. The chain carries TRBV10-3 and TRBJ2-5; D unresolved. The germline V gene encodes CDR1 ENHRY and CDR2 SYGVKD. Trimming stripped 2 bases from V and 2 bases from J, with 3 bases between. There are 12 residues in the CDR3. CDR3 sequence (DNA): TGTGCCATCAGTGAGGTTCAAGAGACCCAGTACTTC. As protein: CAISEVQETQYF.

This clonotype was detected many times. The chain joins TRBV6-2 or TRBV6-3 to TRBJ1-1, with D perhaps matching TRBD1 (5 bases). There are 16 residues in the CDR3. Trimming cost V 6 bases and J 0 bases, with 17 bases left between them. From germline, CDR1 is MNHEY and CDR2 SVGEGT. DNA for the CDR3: TGTGCCAGCAGCCTAGACAGTAGAAGACTGAACACTGAAGCTTTCTTT. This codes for CASSLDSRRLNTEAFF.

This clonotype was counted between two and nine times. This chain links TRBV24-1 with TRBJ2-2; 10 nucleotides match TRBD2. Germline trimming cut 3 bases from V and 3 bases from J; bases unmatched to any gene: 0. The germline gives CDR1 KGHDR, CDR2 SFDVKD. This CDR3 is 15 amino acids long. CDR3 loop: CATSDSGRDTGELFF. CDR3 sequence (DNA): TGTGCCACCAGTGATAGCGGGAGGGACACCGGGGAGCTGTTTTTT.

The CDR3 sequence: CASSLWSGRGETQYF. CDR3 nucleotides: TGTGCCAGCAGTTTATGGAGCGGGAGGGGTGAGACCCAGTACTTC. The chain carries TRBV12-3 or TRBV12-4 and TRBJ2-5; 10 bases fit TRBD2. This CDR3 has 15 amino acids. The trim removed 2 bases at V and 5 bases at J, leaving 5 bases unmatched.

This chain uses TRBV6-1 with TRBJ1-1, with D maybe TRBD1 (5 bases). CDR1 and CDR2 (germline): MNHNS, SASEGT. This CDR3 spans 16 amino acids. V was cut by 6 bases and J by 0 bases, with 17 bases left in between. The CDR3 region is CASRTGTVWLNTEAFF. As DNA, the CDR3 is TGTGCCAGCAGGACGGGGACGGTTTGGCTGAACACTGAAGCTTTCTTT.

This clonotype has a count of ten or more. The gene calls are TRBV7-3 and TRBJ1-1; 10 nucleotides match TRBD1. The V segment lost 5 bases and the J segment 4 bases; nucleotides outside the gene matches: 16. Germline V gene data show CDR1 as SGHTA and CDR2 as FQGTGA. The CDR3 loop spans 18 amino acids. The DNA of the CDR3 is TGTGCCAGCAGCCCGACAGGGGGCAAGTCTCGTGACAGCACTGAAGCTTTCTTT. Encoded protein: CASSPTGGKSRDSTEAFF. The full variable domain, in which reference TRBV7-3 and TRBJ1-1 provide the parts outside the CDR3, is GAGVSQTPSNKVTEKGKYVELRCDPISGHTALYWYRQSLGQGPEFLIYFQGTGAADDSGLPNDRFFAVRPEGSVSTLKIQRTERGDSAVYLCASSPTGGKSRDSTEAFFGQGTRLTVV.

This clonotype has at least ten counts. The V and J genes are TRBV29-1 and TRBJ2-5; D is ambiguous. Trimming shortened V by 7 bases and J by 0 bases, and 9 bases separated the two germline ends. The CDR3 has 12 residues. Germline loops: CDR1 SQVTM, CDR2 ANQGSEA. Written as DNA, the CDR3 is TGCAGCGCCAGATTGTACCAAGAGACCCAGTACTTC. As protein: CSARLYQETQYF.

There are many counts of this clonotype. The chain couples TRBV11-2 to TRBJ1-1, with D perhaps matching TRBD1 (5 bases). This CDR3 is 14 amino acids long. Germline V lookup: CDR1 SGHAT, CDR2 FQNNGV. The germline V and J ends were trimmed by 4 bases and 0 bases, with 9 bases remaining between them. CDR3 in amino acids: CASSSAGLNTEAFF. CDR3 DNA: TGTGCCAGCAGCTCCGCAGGGCTGAACACTGAAGCTTTCTTT.

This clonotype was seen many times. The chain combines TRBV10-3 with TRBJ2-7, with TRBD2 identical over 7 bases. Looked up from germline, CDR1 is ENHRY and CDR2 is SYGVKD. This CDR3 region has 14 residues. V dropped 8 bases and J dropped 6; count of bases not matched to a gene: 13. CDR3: CAIAPGGGETEQYF. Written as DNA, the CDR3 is TGTGCCATCGCACCGGGGGGAGGGGAGACCGAGCAGTACTTC.

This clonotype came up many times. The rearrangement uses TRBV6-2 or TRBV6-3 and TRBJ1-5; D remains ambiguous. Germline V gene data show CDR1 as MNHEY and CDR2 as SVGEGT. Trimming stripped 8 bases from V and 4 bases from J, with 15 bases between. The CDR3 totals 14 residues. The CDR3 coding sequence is TGTGCCAGCCAGGTGCACTCCCCTAATCAGCCCCAGCATTTT. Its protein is CASQVHSPNQPQHF.

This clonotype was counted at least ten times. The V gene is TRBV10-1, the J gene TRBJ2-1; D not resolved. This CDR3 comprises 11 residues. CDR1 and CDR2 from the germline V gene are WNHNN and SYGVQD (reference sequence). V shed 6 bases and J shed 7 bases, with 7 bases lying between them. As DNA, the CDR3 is TGCGCCAGCAGCACCGGGAATGAGCAGTTCTTC. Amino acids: CASSTGNEQFF.

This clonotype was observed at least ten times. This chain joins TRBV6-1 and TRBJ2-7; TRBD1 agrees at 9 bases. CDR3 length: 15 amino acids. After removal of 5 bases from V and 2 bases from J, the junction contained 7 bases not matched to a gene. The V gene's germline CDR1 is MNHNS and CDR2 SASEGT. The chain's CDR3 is CASSLPGTGTYEQYF. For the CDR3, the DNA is TGTGCCAGCAGTCTCCCGGGGACAGGGACCTACGAGCAGTACTTC.

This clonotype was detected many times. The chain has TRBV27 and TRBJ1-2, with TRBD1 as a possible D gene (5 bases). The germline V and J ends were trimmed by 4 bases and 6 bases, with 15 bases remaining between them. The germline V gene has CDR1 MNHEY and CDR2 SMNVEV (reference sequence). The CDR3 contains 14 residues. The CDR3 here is CASSSGGLDHGYTF. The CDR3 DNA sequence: TGTGCCAGCAGTTCGGGGGGATTGGACCATGGCTACACCTTC.

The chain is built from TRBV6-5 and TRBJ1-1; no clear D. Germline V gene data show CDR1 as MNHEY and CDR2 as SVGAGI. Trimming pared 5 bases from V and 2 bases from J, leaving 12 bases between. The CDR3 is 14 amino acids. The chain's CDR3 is CASSHETENTEAFF. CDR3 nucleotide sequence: TGTGCCAGCAGTCACGAGACGGAAAACACTGAAGCTTTCTTT.